This T cell receptor (beta chain) was retrieved from a study of blood T cell repertoires in COVID-19. The authors' processing: Estimated nucleated cell counts came from reference gene primer amplification. The table came from immunoSEQ multiplex PCR; TCRdb's copy has only in-frame clones and leaves some out. V, J and clone size reflect that table, while D and trimming were determined from the DNA. The data contain tens of thousands of clones, 80% to 90% of them singletons. J lost 5 bases, V lost 5 bases, and 4 bases had no gene match. There are 14 residues in the CDR3. Germline V gene sequence: CDR1 MDHEN, CDR2 SYDVKM.

The receptor's source is a man in his fifties or sixties with active COVID-19. The chain couples TRBV28 to TRBJ2-7; 12 bases map to TRBD1. Sequenced input: peripheral blood. CDR3: CASSVGQGANEQYF. In DNA form, the CDR3 reads TGTGCCAGCAGTGTGGGACAGGGGGCGAACGAGCAGTACTTC.